Sequencing of this T cell receptor beta chain was carried out in a study of graft-versus-host responses after intestinal transplantation. Looking at the study overall: Anti-thymocyte globulin served as induction for all recipients, who then took tacrolimus and steroids for roughly 3 years.

The CDR3 has 17 residues. The V gene's germline CDR1 is ENHRY and CDR2 SYGVKD. J lost 8 bases, V lost 4 bases, and 15 bases had no gene match. General study findings and limits: There were GvH clones found in recipient marrow, and some of them appeared first in ileum or blood.

TCRdb's copy holds only in-frame clones and misses some; the assay was immunoSEQ multiplex PCR. This table has some 6,600 clones, approximately 28% appearing once. This clone has more than one count but fewer than ten. After the reaction, proliferating CFSE-low CD3+CD4+ and CD3+CD8+ responders were sorted. The clonotype comes from a human patient who was an organ donor for intestinal transplantation. The chain uses TRBV10-3 and TRBJ1-4; 8 positions agree with TRBD1. The material was alloreactive CD4+ T cells from a mixed lymphocyte reaction culture, obtained before transplantation. Subset described: CFSE-low proliferating T cells sorted from roughly six-day pre-transplant mixed lymphocyte reaction (GvH or HvG direction). The CDR3: CAISAEGVGTGGEKLFF. Here the CDR3 DNA reads TGTGCCATCAGTGCAGAAGGCGTTGGGACAGGAGGGGAAAAACTGTTTTTT.